This is a list of T cell receptor beta chains from one sample in a study of blood T cell repertoires in COVID-19. Profiling relied on immunoSEQ multiplex PCR, and the TCRdb table lists in-frame clones only, not all of them. Of 210,000 or so clones in the sample, roughly four fifths were seen once. The sample comprised peripheral blood. All receptors derive from a woman aged 50 to 60 with active or convalescent COVID-19. Both conserved end residues are part of each CDR3. D genes are given only for firm matches. The size field is filled for only some rows; it gives once, few, many or a size class.

TRBD1	TRBV6-5	TRBJ2-7	few	CASSPGQGSYEQYF	TGTGCCAGCAGTCCGGGACAGGGGTCCTACGAGCAGTACTTC
TRBD2	TRBV29-1	TRBJ2-7	.	CSGRGGTRDSYEQYF	TGCAGCGGACGGGGAGGGACGCGGGACTCCTACGAGCAGTACTTC
.	TRBV5-1	TRBJ2-1	once	CASSLTLGPNNEQFF	TGCGCCAGCAGCTTGACTCTTGGGCCCAACAATGAGCAGTTCTTC
TRBD1	TRBV5-5	TRBJ2-7	.	CASSSLIQGSSYEQYF	TGTGCCAGCAGCTCCTTGATACAGGGGTCTTCCTACGAGCAGTACTTC
TRBD1	TRBV5-6	TRBJ1-1	.	CASVERDRGRNTEAFF	TGTGCCAGCGTGGAACGGGACAGGGGCCGGAACACTGAAGCTTTCTTT
.	TRBV18	TRBJ1-1	.	CASSPQGSRGTEAFF	TGTGCCAGCTCACCACAGGGCTCGAGGGGGACTGAAGCTTTCTTT
.	TRBV28	TRBJ1-2	few	CASSLNRVDRGDGYTF	TGTGCCAGCAGCCTCAACAGGGTTGATAGAGGAGATGGCTACACCTTC
.	TRBV5-1	TRBJ1-2	.	CASSLPGQSGGYTF	TGCGCCAGCAGCTTGCCTGGACAGTCTGGGGGCTACACCTTC
TRBD1	TRBV2	TRBJ1-5	.	CASSLDRGKRQPQHF	TGTGCCAGCAGTTTGGACAGGGGAAAGCGTCAGCCCCAGCATTTT
TRBD1	TRBV7-2	TRBJ2-2	.	CASSLLGQLDTGELFF	TGTGCCAGCAGCTTGTTGGGACAGCTGGACACCGGGGAGCTGTTTTTT
.	TRBV28	TRBJ1-5	.	CASSSSHEPQHF	TGTGCCAGCAGTTCGAGTCACGAGCCCCAGCATTTT
TRBD1	TRBV9	TRBJ2-7	.	CASSVLGQGSSYEQYF	TGTGCCAGCAGCGTACTGGGACAGGGAAGCTCCTACGAGCAGTACTTC
TRBD2	TRBV11-1	TRBJ2-7	.	CASRDSSGSLEQYF	TGTGCCAGCAGGGACTCTAGCGGGAGTCTCGAGCAGTACTTC
.	TRBV27	TRBJ2-2	.	CASSLRGNGELFF	TGTGCCAGCAGTTTAAGGGGAAACGGGGAGCTGTTTTTT
TRBD2	TRBV5-1	TRBJ2-6	.	CASSPGGAGANVLTF	TGCGCCAGCAGCCCGGGAGGGGCTGGGGCCAACGTCCTGACTTTC
.	TRBV6-1	TRBJ1-2	.	CASSEAGGYGYTF	TGTGCCAGCAGTGAAGCGGGGGGCTATGGCTACACCTTC
.	TRBV6-1	TRBJ1-1	.	CASSEALSRAEAFF	TGTGCCAGCAGTGAAGCGCTGAGCCGGGCTGAAGCTTTCTTT
.	TRBV5-1	TRBJ2-2	.	CASSLRQGYTGELFF	TGCGCCAGCAGCTTACGGCAGGGGTACACCGGGGAGCTGTTTTTT
TRBD1	TRBV7-9	TRBJ1-4	.	CASSASLRDRGEKLFF	TGTGCCAGCAGCGCCAGTCTCCGGGACAGGGGAGAAAAACTGTTTTTT
.	TRBV7-2	TRBJ1-4	.	CASSFLGRVEEKLFF	TGTGCCAGCAGCTTCTTGGGCAGGGTAGAGGAAAAACTGTTTTTT
.	TRBV15	TRBJ1-6	.	CATSREGFGNSPLHF	TGTGCCACCAGCAGAGAGGGCTTCGGAAATTCACCCCTCCACTTT
.	TRBV2	TRBJ1-3	.	CASLRDSGNTIYF	TGTGCCAGCTTGAGGGACTCTGGAAACACCATATATTTT
TRBD2	TRBV6-5	TRBJ2-1	.	CASTMGLAAYNEQFF	TGTGCCAGCACCATGGGACTAGCGGCCTACAATGAGCAGTTCTTC
.	TRBV5-1	TRBJ2-7	.	CASSQDRSYEQYF	TGCGCCAGCAGCCAAGACAGATCCTACGAGCAGTACTTC
TRBD2	TRBV2	TRBJ2-2	few	CASSERWSGRAAGELFF	TGTGCCAGCAGTGAACGATGGAGCGGGAGGGCCGCCGGGGAGCTGTTTTTT
.	TRBV10-3	TRBJ1-3	.	CAIRRGAPSGNTIYF	TGTGCCATCCGACGGGGGGCCCCCTCTGGAAACACCATATATTTT
.	TRBV7-9	TRBJ1-2	few	CASSLAQVRRVYGYTF	TGTGCCAGCAGCTTAGCGCAGGTCCGCAGGGTCTATGGCTACACCTTC
.	TRBV24-1	TRBJ2-5	few	CATSGTPGGSQYF	TGTGCCACTTCCGGGACACCGGGGGGCTCCCAGTACTTC
.	TRBV29-1	TRBJ2-7	few	CSVGSGLPYEQYF	TGCAGCGTTGGCTCCGGTCTCCCCTACGAGCAGTACTTC